This TCR beta chain was recorded in a study of CD8+ T cells in alopecia areata. Study-wide background: Treated patients were dosed with oral tofacitinib, taking 5 to 10 mg twice daily. Regarding the study as a whole: Greater clonality was observed in lesional scalp samples, especially alopecia totalis/universalis, versus normal scalp.

As the sequencing template, cDNA was produced by extracting RNA and reverse transcribing it. Libraries were prepared by immunoSEQ multiplex PCR; TCRdb keeps only in-frame clonotypes and omits some of them. The sample holds approximately 180,000 clones, roughly 60% seen once. Comments on this clone: Antigen specificity is unknown.

The TCR sequence derives from a human donor with alopecia areata. The specimen was CD4+ T cells sorted from blood, collected at week 0.

This chain's CDR3 is CASSVGRQETQYF. CDR3 DNA: TGTGCCAGCAGTGTGGGACGCCAAGAGACCCAGTACTTC. The V gene is TRBV2, the J gene TRBJ2-5, with D perhaps TRBD1 or TRBD2 (5 bases each). CDR3 length: 13 residues. Per the germline V gene, CDR1 is SNHLY and CDR2 is FYNNEI. Trimming pared 4 bases from V and 1 base from J, leaving 7 bases between.